This T cell receptor (beta chain) was identified in a study of Siglec-9 on CD8 T cells in melanoma. The CDR3 loop spans 16 amino acids. Trimming cost V 1 base and J 0 bases, with 11 bases left between them. The germline CDR1 and CDR2 sequences are SGHTA and FQGNSA. Assay used: immunoSEQ multiplex PCR; TCRdb lists only in-frame clones, some missing. The sample has 25,000 to 35,000 clones; 80% are singletons. This clonotype was sampled from a human donor in good health. The sample consisted of Siglec-9- CD8+ T cells sorted from blood. This chain connects TRBV7-2 to TRBJ2-3; D might be TRBD1 or TRBD2, each matching 6 bases. The CDR3 here is CASSLEGGLSTDTQYF. The CDR3 DNA sequence: TGTGCCAGCAGCTTAGAGGGGGGTTTAAGCACAGATACGCAGTATTTT.